This T cell receptor beta chain originates from a study of T cell repertoires and HLA-DP antigens. Overall study: CD4+ T cells were cocultured with HeLa cells expressing HLA-DP. Donor ages ranged from 18-to-29 to 60-to-69; a couple of men, one woman.

Worth noting for this clone: Its antigen is not identified.

Amplification used primers for 54 TRBV and 13 TRBJ segments. Assay used: immunoSEQ multiplex PCR; TCRdb lists only in-frame clones, some missing. This table holds 65,000 to 90,000 clones, around three quarters found once. The CDR3 spans 14 residues. J gave up 3 bases and V 4 bases, and 6 bases lay outside the gene matches. Germline-derived CDR1 and CDR2 are SGDLS and YYNGEE. The V and J genes are TRBV9 and TRBJ1-2; 7 bases are a match to TRBD1. The receptor's source is a man in his sixties in good health and CMV-seronegative. Sample: CD4+ T cells from PBMCs. CDR3 coding DNA: TGTGCCAGCAGCCCCCGGACAGGAGACTATGGCTACACCTTC. Residues: CASSPRTGDYGYTF.